This T cell receptor (beta chain) was documented in a study of blood T cell repertoires in COVID-19 (dated by TCRdb to the early 2020s). In terms of the full investigation: Collaborator samples came from the United States, Italy and Spain and covered acute and convalescent phases of COVID-19. The material from the prospective study consisted of cDNA or gDNA derived from T cells, B-cell-depleted T cells, or PBMCs. Subjects who had been exposed to COVID-19, were actively infected with it, or had recovered from it provided the deeply sampled blood TCRbeta repertoires that made up the dataset. A freely available public database, intended as a resource for researchers studying the immune response to SARS-CoV-2, is where the repertoires were released. Samples were obtained from the ongoing ImmuneRACE study (first 160 participants) and from 1,000 to 1,500 subjects provided by 6 global collaborators. Sample metadata almost always included a de-identified subject ID, COVID-19 status, age in years and sex. Where available, HLA class I and class II types were taken from metadata supplied by the sample provider and were not determined by assay-based typing. On the study overall, not on this receptor specifically: Clinical and demographic metadata were provided uncurated, with the amount varying by source and participant.

The immunoSEQ Assay, a bias-controlled multiplex PCR, was used to amplify TCRbeta CDR3 regions from genomic DNA. In the paper's pipeline: The number of nucleated cells in each sample was estimated from the amplification of reference gene primers within the assay. To quantify the absolute abundance of each unique TCRbeta CDR3 rearrangement, sequence reads were collapsed and filtered. For each sample, productive Simpson clonality was calculated as the square root of Simpson's diversity index across productive rearrangements. TCRdb stores this immuneACCESS table with in-frame sequences only. Part of the clones is absent; in the studies checked, under half of the shortfall reflects unresolved V genes, and no reason is known for the rest. From that table come the V and J calls and clone size; the DNA was used to work out D and trimming. For this sample there are more than 95,000 clones; approximately 85% appear just once. The leading ten clones occupy roughly a sixth of the sample.

From cysteine to phenylalanine, the CDR3 is 15 amino acids long. Kept here is only the CDR3 DNA, which spans 45 bases and is read in frame from base 1. The germline V gene provides CDR1 MNHEY and CDR2 SVGAGI. V lost 8 bases and J lost 5 bases, and the count of bases not matched to a germline gene is 11. At one collaborating source in Seattle, patients were enrolled during active infection and were followed longitudinally through the course of disease. Collaborating institutions collected whole blood in K2EDTA tubes following their own protocols. For TCRbeta analysis, collaborator samples were shipped as frozen whole blood, as isolated PBMCs, or as DNA extracted from either sample type. Only a few counts were recorded for this clone. Its antigen remains unidentified. It has no much larger one-base neighbor in the sample; base qualities were not kept.

The sample consisted of peripheral blood. The TCR sequence derives from a man aged 30 to 39 with COVID-19, enrolled during active disease. The rearrangement combines TRBV6-5 with TRBJ2-2; 7 bases in the middle match TRBD2. The nucleotide sequence reads as follows: TGTGCCAGCCGAAAAGGGGACTACCGAACCGGGGAGCTGTTTTTT. Its translation reads: CASRKGDYRTGELFF.